One sample yielded the 25 T cell receptor beta chains listed below, sequenced in a study of blood T cell repertoires in COVID-19. Assay used: immunoSEQ multiplex PCR; TCRdb lists only in-frame clones, some missing. The sample has under 200,000 clones; 86% are singletons. Sequences were obtained from PBMCs or T cells enriched from blood (not recorded which). The receptors were sampled from a woman between 35 and 50 years old in a cohort exposed to, infected with or recovered from COVID-19 (not recorded which).

J is TRBJ2-5 and V is TRBV7-2; 7 nucleotides match TRBD1. Germline assignment: CDR1 SGHTA and CDR2 FQGNSA. The CDR3 covers 15 residues. The V gene end was trimmed by 1 base and the J gene end by 3 bases; junction bases not matched to a gene: 5. CDR3 loop: CASSLVATGEETQYF. The CDR3 bases are TGTGCCAGCAGCTTAGTGGCCACAGGGGAAGAGACCCAGTACTTC.

The chain couples TRBV4-3 to TRBJ1-4, with a possible D match to TRBD1 (5 bases). Between the trimmed V and J ends, which lost 3 bases and 0 bases, there was a span of 11 bases. CDR1 and CDR2 from the germline V gene are LGHNA and YSLEER. The CDR3 spans 16 residues. The CDR3 is CASSQSGAATNEKLFF. CDR3 in DNA: TGCGCCAGCAGCCAGAGCGGGGCTGCAACTAATGAAAAACTGTTTTTT.

The chain combines TRBV11-1 with TRBJ2-5; 9 bases are a match to TRBD2. Germline CDR1 is SGHAT and CDR2 is FQDESV (reference sequence). J gave up 4 bases and V 5 bases, and 5 bases lay outside the gene matches. The CDR3 is 14 amino acids. The CDR3 here is CASSKGLARETQYF. CDR3 DNA: TGTGCCAGCAGCAAGGGACTAGCCAGAGAGACCCAGTACTTC.

The chain is built from TRBV28 and TRBJ1-2; no definite D call. V was shortened by 3 bases and J by 2 bases, with 16 bases between the two germline ends. This CDR3 has 16 residues. The germline CDR1 and CDR2 sequences are MDHEN and SYDVKM. For the CDR3, the DNA is TGTGCCAGCAGTTTGATCCGCGGCGGCGGAAACTATGGCTACACCTTC. It is translated as CASSLIRGGGNYGYTF.

This clone was seen just once. The genes are TRBV18 and TRBJ2-7; weak D call: TRBD2 (5 bases). Germline assignment: CDR1 KGHSH and CDR2 LQKENI. The CDR3 runs to 13 residues. The V end lost 3 bases, the J end lost 6 bases, and 12 bases lay between the germline ends. Here the CDR3 reads CASSPGVRSEQYF. The CDR3 nucleotides are TGTGCCAGCTCACCGGGAGTCCGAAGCGAGCAGTACTTC.

V is TRBV15 and J is TRBJ2-5, with TRBD2 matching over 15 bases. J was trimmed by 1 base and V by 3 bases; bases with no gene match: 3. Looked up from germline, CDR1 is LNHNV and CDR2 is YYDKDF (reference sequence). This CDR3 contains 17 residues. CDR3 nucleotides: TGTGCCACCAGCAGTGGGACTAGCGGGGGGCTCCAAGAGACCCAGTACTTC. Its protein is CATSSGTSGGLQETQYF.

The rearrangement links TRBV3-1 (or the pseudogene TRBV3-2) to TRBJ2-1, with 7 bases identical to TRBD2. The CDR3 consists of 16 residues. Germline V lookup: CDR1 LGHDT, CDR2 YNNKEL (reference sequence). The V and J ends lost 7 bases and 8 bases, in that order; junction bases with no gene match: 17. CDR3 in DNA: TGTGCCAGCACCCTCCTGGGGGGGGGAAGGGCGGATGAGCAGTTCTTC. Residues: CASTLLGGGRADEQFF.

The chain recombines TRBV2 with TRBJ2-7; 11 nucleotides agree with TRBD1. J was trimmed by 6 bases and V by 6 bases; bases with no gene match: 13. Per germline, CDR1 SNHLY and CDR2 FYNNEI. This CDR3 comprises 16 residues. CDR3: CASSAGGGQGDREQYF. DNA of the CDR3: TGTGCCAGCAGCGCTGGGGGGGGACAGGGGGATCGCGAGCAGTACTTC.

The chain employs TRBV5-6 and TRBJ1-5, with 7 bases that match TRBD1. The J segment lost 2 bases and the V segment lost 4 bases, leaving 6 bases of the junction unmatched. Per the germline V gene, CDR1 is SGHDT and CDR2 is YYEEEE. The CDR3 contains 15 residues. DNA for the CDR3: TGTGCCAGCAGCCCCCCGACAGGGCGCAATCAGCCCCAGCATTTT. Amino acids: CASSPPTGRNQPQHF.

This chain links TRBV5-1 with TRBJ2-1; perhaps TRBD2 as D (6 bases). From germline, CDR1 is SGHRS and CDR2 YFSETQ. Trimming took off 1 base at V and 1 base at J, with 15 bases between the two ends. CDR3 length: 17 residues. The CDR3 protein is CASSLTDSGFSYNEQFF. The CDR3 bases are TGCGCCAGCAGCTTGACTGATAGCGGATTTTCCTACAATGAGCAGTTCTTC.

This clone was picked up a small number of times. The gene calls are TRBV2 and TRBJ2-1, with TRBD2 as a possible D gene (6 bases). Trimming removed 7 bases from V and 7 bases from J, with 11 bases in between. CDR3 length: 12 residues. Germline V gives CDR1 SNHLY, CDR2 FYNNEI. CDR3 sequence: CASTPRGNEQFF. CDR3 DNA sequence: TGTGCCAGCACCCCTCGGGGGAATGAGCAGTTCTTC.

The chain links TRBV10-3 to TRBJ2-1; 9 bases agree with TRBD2. The germline V gene encodes CDR1 ENHRY and CDR2 SYGVKD. J was trimmed by 1 base and V by 6 bases; bases with no gene match: 1. This CDR3 spans 14 amino acids. CDR3 protein: CAIRLAGSYNEQFF. DNA of the CDR3: TGTGCCATCAGACTAGCGGGTTCCTACAATGAGCAGTTCTTC.

This clone was counted once. The chain links TRBV30 to TRBJ1-3, with TRBD1 identical over 8 bases. V lost 0 bases, J lost 3 bases, and 1 base stayed unmatched. CDR3 length equals 14 residues. Per germline, CDR1 GTSNPN and CDR2 SVGIG (reference sequence). CDR3 protein: CAWSVDRGGNTIYF. CDR3 DNA sequence: TGTGCCTGGAGTGTCGACAGGGGTGGAAACACCATATATTTT.

The V call is TRBV11-1, the J call TRBJ1-6, with 8 nucleotides matching TRBD1. CDR3 length: 16 residues. The V gene's germline CDR1 is SGHAT and CDR2 FQDESV (reference sequence). V trimming: 5 bases; J trimming: 7 bases; junction bases outside the gene matches: 10. The CDR3 region has the DNA TGTGCCAGCAGCGAATCAGGGGGCGCGGGCAATTCACCCCTCCACTTT. Residues: CASSESGGAGNSPLHF.

V and J are TRBV29-1 and TRBJ1-1; 7 bases are a match to TRBD1. The CDR3 length is 12 residues. V shed 7 bases and J 4 bases; nucleotides not matched to a gene: 6. Germline CDR1 SQVTM, CDR2 ANQGSEA. The DNA for the CDR3 is TGCAGCGCCTTACAGGGGCCCACTGAAGCTTTCTTT. It encodes CSALQGPTEAFF. The full variable domain, with the rest looked up from reference TRBV29-1 and TRBJ1-1, is SAVISQKPSRDICQRGTSLTIQCQVDSQVTMMFWYRQQPGQSLTLIATANQGSEATYESGFVIDKFPISRPNLTFSTLTVSNMSPEDSSIYLCSALQGPTEAFFGQGTRLTVV.

This sequence joins TRBV2 and TRBJ1-5; D might be TRBD1 (5 bases). The germline gives CDR1 SNHLY, CDR2 FYNNEI. Trimming stripped 6 bases from V and 7 bases from J, with 19 bases between. The CDR3 is 15 residues long. CDR3 DNA: TGTGCCAGCAGCCCTACGCGGGGGGACGGGCAGCCCCAGCATTTT. The encoded protein is CASSPTRGDGQPQHF. Full variable domain (missing parts from reference TRBV2 and TRBJ1-5): EPEVTQTPSHQVTQMGQEVILRCVPISNHLYFYWYRQILGQKVEFLVSFYNNEISEKSEIFDDQFSVERPDGSNFTLKIRSTKLEDSAMYFCASSPTRGDGQPQHFGDGTRLSIL.

The gene calls are TRBV7-8 and TRBJ1-1; D ambiguous. V lost 4 bases and J 0 bases, leaving 9 bases between the germline ends. The CDR3 is 14 amino acids. CDR1 is SGHVS, CDR2 FQNEAQ, per germline. The CDR3 nucleotides read TGTGCCAGCAGCTCACTCCCCTTGAACACTGAAGCTTTCTTT. It translates to CASSSLPLNTEAFF.

This chain uses TRBV11-3 with TRBJ2-5, with D possibly being TRBD1 (6 bases). The CDR3 contains 15 residues. Germline V CDR1 and CDR2: SGHNT, YENEEA. Trimming left V 8 bases short and J 4 bases short, with 20 bases between. The CDR3 coding sequence is TGTGCCAGCGGCAGACTGGTAGGGGGTTTAGAGACCCAGTACTTC. Amino acids: CASGRLVGGLETQYF.

The V call is TRBV28, the J call TRBJ1-1; D ambiguous. Germline-derived CDR1 and CDR2 are MDHEN and SYDVKM. This CDR3 has 15 residues. Trimming left V 7 bases short and J 7 bases short, with 22 bases between. CDR3 amino acids: CASTKRRTGRDEAFF. In DNA form, the CDR3 reads TGTGCCAGCACCAAGAGGCGGACTGGGAGGGATGAAGCTTTCTTT.

V gene TRBV6-8 combines with J gene TRBJ2-1; TRBD2 aligns across 9 bases. The germline V gene has CDR1 MNHGY and CDR2 SAAAGT. J gave up 2 bases and V 0 bases, and 2 bases lay outside the gene matches. This CDR3 is 16 amino acids long. CDR3 sequence: CASSYSIAGAYNEQFF. The CDR3 region has the DNA TGTGCCAGCAGTTACTCGATAGCGGGAGCCTACAATGAGCAGTTCTTC.

The genes are TRBV7-2 and TRBJ1-4, with 10 positions matching TRBD1. Germline CDR1 reads SGHTA; CDR2 reads FQGNSA. V gave up 5 bases and J gave up 6 bases; unmatched junction bases: 3. The length of the CDR3 is 14 residues. Written as DNA, the CDR3 is TGTGCCAGCAGCAGGGACAGGGGTTATGAAAAACTGTTTTTT. Its protein is CASSRDRGYEKLFF.

The chain carries TRBV11-1 and TRBJ2-7; 7 bases line up with TRBD1. CDR1 and CDR2 from the germline V gene are SGHAT and FQDESV (reference sequence). Trimming at V came to 10 bases and at J to 2 bases, leaving 8 bases not matched to a gene. The CDR3 has 13 amino acids. CDR3 sequence reads: CAISSGQTYEQYF. CDR3 DNA sequence: TGTGCCATCTCGTCGGGACAGACCTACGAGCAGTACTTC.

This chain joins TRBV7-9 and TRBJ1-2, with TRBD1 matching over 7 bases. There are 17 residues in the CDR3. Trimming removed 6 bases from V and 3 bases from J; junction bases left unmatched: 16. The V gene's germline CDR1 is SEHNR and CDR2 FQNEAQ (reference sequence). Here the CDR3 reads CASSLEGSTGAHYGYTF. Here the CDR3 DNA reads TGTGCCAGCAGTCTAGAAGGGAGTACAGGGGCCCACTATGGCTACACCTTC.

The chain's CDR3 is CSVHPQGMNTEAFF. The CDR3 nucleotides read TGCAGCGTCCATCCACAGGGGATGAACACTGAAGCTTTCTTT. The genes are TRBV29-1 and TRBJ1-1, with 7 bases aligning to TRBD1. Per the germline V gene, CDR1 is SQVTM and CDR2 is ANQGSEA. The CDR3 is 14 residues long. V lost 6 bases to trimming and J lost 0 bases; unmatched junction nucleotides: 7.

This chain links TRBV21-1 with TRBJ2-2; the table names TRBD2, a call not compared with the DNA. TRBV21-1 is reported as a pseudogene. The CDR3 length is 16 residues. The CDR3 here is CASSPQAQEVTGELFF. The CDR3 DNA follows: TGTGCCAGCAGCCCCCAAGCGCAGGAGGTCACCGGGGAGCTGTTTTTT.